The 8 T cell receptor beta chains below come from one sample, sequenced in a study of a mutant IDH1 vaccine in newly diagnosed glioma. Generated by immunoSEQ multiplex PCR, the TCRdb table keeps only in-frame clones and is missing some. The repertoire consists of 25,000 to 35,000 clones, with nearly 90% occurring once and the leading ten covering around 21%. These receptors' antigens are unknown. As for time point: week 11, during vaccination. Doses comprised 300 ug of mutant IDH1 20-mer peptide each, plus topical imiquimod. The input for sequencing was PBMCs, taken from a glioma patient whose treatment included an IDH1 peptide vaccine. The source of these receptors is a man between 18 and 29 years old with glioma.

This chain links TRBV4-1 with TRBJ2-7; D might be TRBD1 (7 bases). CDR3 length equals 16 residues. Germline CDR1 and CDR2: MGHRA and YSYEKL. Between the trimmed V and J ends, which lost 2 bases and 5 bases, there was a span of 19 bases. CDR3 nucleotide sequence: TGCGCCAGCAGCCAAATGGGCCAGGGGGGATGGGACGAGCAGTACTTC. Protein sequence: CASSQMGQGGWDEQYF.

This chain uses TRBV9 with TRBJ1-2; D uncertain. The germline V and J ends were trimmed by 4 bases and 4 bases, with 14 bases remaining between them. This CDR3 contains 14 residues. From germline, CDR1 is SGDLS and CDR2 YYNGEE. CDR3 in amino acids: CASSPPGRPYGYTF. The CDR3 nucleotides read TGTGCCAGCAGCCCGCCAGGCCGACCCTATGGCTACACCTTC.

The CDR3 bases are TGCAGCGTGACCTACCCGGGACGGAGCTCCTACGAGCAGTACTTC. It encodes CSVTYPGRSSYEQYF. The chain is built from TRBV29-1 and TRBJ2-7, with D perhaps given as TRBD1 or TRBD2 (5 bases each). The CDR3 runs to 15 residues. Germline CDR1 is SQVTM and CDR2 is ANQGSEA. The ends were cut back, 6 bases at V and 0 bases at J, with 18 bases in the middle.

The chain has TRBV29-1 and TRBJ1-6, with a tentative D call TRBD1 (6 bases). The CDR3 is made up of 13 amino acids. The V gene lost 4 bases and the J gene lost 6 bases, with 10 bases spanning the gap. From germline, CDR1 is SQVTM and CDR2 ANQGSEA. CDR3 nucleotide sequence: TGCAGCGTTGGACAGGAGATTAATTCACCCCTCCACTTT. Translation gives CSVGQEINSPLHF. Full variable domain (missing parts from reference TRBV29-1 and TRBJ1-6): SAVISQKPSRDICQRGTSLTIQCQVDSQVTMMFWYRQQPGQSLTLIATANQGSEATYESGFVIDKFPISRPNLTFSTLTVSNMSPEDSSIYLCSVGQEINSPLHFGNGTRLTVT.

The J gene is TRBJ2-2, the V gene TRBV10-3; tentatively, D is TRBD1 (6 bases). There are 13 residues in the CDR3. Germline assignment: CDR1 ENHRY and CDR2 SYGVKD. Deletions cut 8 bases from V and 6 bases from J, with 13 bases between. CDR3 sequence reads: CAIGQGKPGELFF. The CDR3 DNA sequence: TGTGCCATCGGCCAGGGGAAGCCCGGGGAGCTGTTTTTT.

This rearrangement joins TRBV5-1 to TRBJ2-6; maybe TRBD2 (7 bases). Trimming took 7 bases from V and 0 from J, leaving 17 bases between them. Per the germline V gene, CDR1 is SGHRS and CDR2 is YFSETQ. This CDR3 has 17 amino acids. CDR3 sequence reads: CASLQRGHHSGANVLTF. Written as DNA, the CDR3 is TGCGCCAGCCTCCAGCGGGGACACCACTCTGGGGCCAACGTCCTGACTTTC.

The rearrangement links TRBV7-9 to TRBJ1-1; TRBD1 aligns across 8 bases. CDR1 is SEHNR, CDR2 FQNEAQ, per germline (reference sequence). Trimming removed 5 bases from V and 3 bases from J; junction bases left unmatched: 8. This CDR3 has 15 amino acids. As DNA, the CDR3 is TGTGCCAGCAGCCCGGGACAGGTCCGCGACACTGAAGCTTTCTTT. It codes for CASSPGQVRDTEAFF.

The chain carries TRBV27 and TRBJ2-5; 14 nucleotides align to TRBD2. The CDR3 has 16 amino acids. The V segment lost 6 bases and the J segment 5 bases; nucleotides outside the gene matches: 8. Germline CDR1 MNHEY, CDR2 SMNVEV (reference sequence). Written as DNA, the CDR3 is TGTGCCAGCAGGGGACTAGCGGGAGCCCCGAGGGAGACCCAGTACTTC. As protein: CASRGLAGAPRETQYF.